What follows is one TCR beta chain and its context. The antigen remains unidentified. The data derive from a study of cytomegalovirus exposure and HLA in healthy donors. Whole-study context: The platform used for the 95 to 150 validation repertoires matched that of the roughly 670 first-cohort repertoires, a later analysis reported.

Study-level points and caveats: The TCR clusters that emerged in the first cohort tended, a later analysis found, to co-occur in the 120 or so validation repertoires. For cytomegalovirus status, the classifier reportedly gave diagnoses with high specificity and sensitivity.

Assay: immunoSEQ multiplex PCR; the TCRdb copy retains only in-frame clones and omits some. The data contain some 140,000 clones, around 80% of them seen just once; the ten biggest clones take up 25% to 30%. The junction had 6 bases not matched to a gene; V was cut back by 3 bases and J by 2 bases. The CDR3 covers 15 residues. The germline CDR1 and CDR2 sequences are LNHNV and YYDKDF (reference sequence). The donors were in the roughly 130-subject validation cohort, distinct from the 666-subject first cohort. J is TRBJ2-5 and V is TRBV15, with 7 bases matching TRBD1. Sequencing used PBMCs. This sequence was found in a young man in good health and CMV-seropositive. The CDR3 sequence: CATSSRTGGQETQYF. The CDR3 DNA reads TGTGCCACCAGCAGCCGGACAGGTGGGCAAGAGACCCAGTACTTC.